Described below is a single T cell receptor beta chain sequence and its context. The sample holds many counts of this clonotype. Its antigen specificity is not known. Base quality data are lacking; no much larger clone is found one base away. Ficoll-Paque density gradient centrifugation was used to isolate PBMCs. This sample was included in a study of T-cell memory formation after mild COVID-19 (dated by TCRdb to the early 2020s). With regard to the full study: TCR sequence clusters from the two donors were largely donor specific. Longitudinal TCRalpha and TCRbeta repertoire sequencing tracked T-cell clones expanding and contracting after mild COVID-19 in two donors. Two young, previously healthy adult volunteers, one female and one male, were included in the cohort.

Sequenced using an Illumina NovaSeq 6000. TCRalpha and TCRbeta cDNA libraries were built by 5'RACE with constant-segment primers, adding sample barcodes and unique molecular identifiers. Trizol reagent was used to extract RNA from every sample. Amplification of the libraries took two PCR steps, and the second step added a second sample barcode plus Illumina TruSeq adapters. Sequencing of libraries was performed on an Illumina NovaSeq with 2 x 150 bp paired-end reads. The authors processed their data as follows. Demultiplexing of reads and collapsing into UMI-guided consensus sequences were performed with migec v1.2.7. Using mixcr v2.1.11, UMI consensuses were aligned to TRA and TRB V and J templates and then assembled into clonotypes. A clonotype was counted as expanded or contracted only when both edgeR and NoisET called the clonotype significant, with the noise models trained on biological replicates. edgeR calls used a false discovery rate-adjusted p below 0.01 and a log2 fold-change threshold of 1. As an exploratory analysis of dynamics, PCA with hierarchical clustering was applied to max-normalized trajectories of the 1000 most abundant clonotypes. Separately sequenced CD4+ and CD8+ repertoires were used to assign a CD4 or CD8 phenotype to each responding clone. TCRdb passed the public sequencing reads through fastp at Q25 and MiXCR, retaining productive beta sequences. Under each unique CDR3 protein, matching rows form one entry showing the most common genes and DNA. TCRdb's processing, not the authors', yielded these V and J calls. This sample comprises 250,000 to 300,000 distinct CDR3 sequences, under 20% of them detected only once. The ten largest make up more than 20% of the sample.

What the authors observed across the whole study: Only two mild cases were covered in the study, and larger cohorts including severe cases with pre-infection samples were considered necessary. The second-wave clones that peaked on day 37 were not confirmed to be SARS-CoV-2 specific. Contracting CD4+ clones were found mainly in CM and EM memory subsets, while CD8+ clones were enriched in EMRA. Some responding clones were detected in pre-infection memory, which suggested that pre-existing cross-reactive memory T cells had joined the SARS-CoV-2 response. From day 15 to 85, contracting clones showed balanced CD4/CD8 phenotypes, whereas a second wave of clones that expanded from day 15 to 37 leaned towards CD4+.

The junction shows trimming of 5 bases on V and 0 bases on J, plus 11 bases between the germline ends. The CDR3 measures 15 amino acids from cysteine to phenylalanine. Solely the CDR3 DNA is kept, with 45 bases framed from the first base. Taken from the germline V gene, the CDR1 and CDR2 loops are SGHVS and FQNEAQ. This chain joins TRBV7-8 to TRBJ2-1, with TRBD2 tentatively as D gene (6 bases match). This sequence originates from a man between 18 and 29 years old who had mild COVID-19 (a few samples of this study predate the infection). The sample titles of this study are shuffled in the database, so cell type and time point are left out; the donor was told from shared clones. Sequencing was performed on PBMCs or a T cell subset sorted from them (not recorded which). The CDR3: CASSRRGSSYNEQFF. The nucleotides read TGTGCCAGCAGCCGACGGGGGAGCTCCTACAATGAGCAGTTCTTC.